This TCR beta chain was retrieved from a study of cytomegalovirus exposure and HLA in healthy donors. Study observations and caveats: TRBV6-2, TRBV6-3 and some other V segments were unresolvable in 87-base-pair reads. A list of approximately 160 TCR beta chains associated with cytomegalovirus was given. Some public TCRs appeared in many individuals, while most sequences were rare. Later genetic work tied a missense DCLRE1C variant to beta-chain V and J trimming.

As to this clone: The antigen is undetermined.

The germline V gene has CDR1 ENHRY and CDR2 SYGVKD. The CDR3 has 14 amino acids. J gave up 3 bases and V 5 bases, and 4 bases lay outside the gene matches. Primers: 60 Vbeta forward and 13 Jbeta reverse. The method was immunoSEQ multiplex PCR; TCRdb's version includes in-frame clones alone and lacks a portion of them. The data contain approximately 110,000 clones, approximately 11% of them singletons. This chain joins TRBV10-3 and TRBJ1-2; 9 bases align to TRBD1. Sequencing used PBMCs. This clonotype was obtained from a man aged 35-49 years in good health and CMV-seropositive. DNA for the CDR3: TGTGCCATCAGTTTGACAGGGGGTGACTATGGCTACACCTTC. Encoded protein: CAISLTGGDYGYTF.